This T cell receptor (beta chain) was recorded in a study of molecular identifiers for immune sequencing clone quantification. Study-wide context: With replicates, the RNA of about 20,000 or 100,000 naive CD8 cells was split five ways and four were sequenced.

Broader study findings: Jurkat TCR RNA spiked in from one cell could reportedly be detected among approximately 980,000 naive cells.

Between the trimmed V and J ends, which lost 1 base and 0 bases, there was a span of 13 bases. Germline V CDR1 and CDR2: LGHNA, YSLEER. This CDR3 has 16 residues. Naive CD8 T cells were FACS-sorted by CD8+CD4-CCR7+CD45RA+ markers. The sample holds many counts of this clonotype. Its cognate antigen is unknown. TCRdb used MiXCR to reprocess the PCR reads, holding one entry per CDR3 protein. This sample carries hundreds of thousands of distinct CDR3 sequences, about 20% of them seen once, and the ten largest clones take more than 0.8%. The chain combines TRBV4-3 with TRBJ2-7; D gene unclear. The receptor was derived from a human donor in good health. Some libraries in this study had Jurkat cell RNA spiked in. Sequenced: naive CD8+ T cells from blood, with Jurkat cell RNA spiked in. The subset is: FACS-sorted CD8+CD4-CCR7+CD45RA+ naive T cells. CDR3 protein: CASSQVFAGFSYEQYF. The CDR3, as DNA: TGCGCCAGCAGCCAAGTTTTCGCCGGATTCTCCTACGAGCAGTACTTC.